These 25 T cell receptor beta chains came from one sample sequenced in a study of CD8+CD57+ T cells in acquired aplastic anemia. It was patients with CD8+CD57+ cell expansion by flow cytometry who were chosen for sequencing. The template for TCR beta VDJ and CDR3 sequence profiling was genomic DNA. In TCRdb, the reads were re-called with MiXCR into one record per CDR3 protein. The sample lists about 200,000 distinct CDR3 sequences; roughly 50% were seen once. Sequenced input: sorted CD4+, CD8+, or CD8+CD57+ T cells (not recorded which) from PBMCs. All receptors derive from a human donor with aplastic anemia.

The chain has TRBV18 and TRBJ1-5; 8 bases map to TRBD1. CDR1 and CDR2 from the germline V gene are KGHSH and LQKENI. V shed 6 bases and J 7 bases; nucleotides not matched to a gene: 11. The CDR3 is 15 residues long. This chain's CDR3 is CASSTFRTGNQPQHF. The CDR3 nucleotides are TGTGCCAGCTCGACGTTCCGGACAGGGAACCAGCCCCAGCATTTT.

As for this clonotype: A read error may be the cause here, since a much bigger clone is one base away. The gene calls are TRBV20-1 and TRBJ2-4; the D is unclear. CDR1 is DFQATT, CDR2 SNEGSKA, per germline (reference sequence). This CDR3 has 13 residues. This chain's CDR3 is CSARVATKNIRYF. The CDR3 bases are TGCAGTGCTAGAGTTGCGACCAAAAACATTCGGTACTTC.

This clonotype was recorded at least ten times. The chain recombines TRBV7-2 with TRBJ2-3; the match to TRBD2 covers 14 bases. Germline values: CDR1 SGHTA, CDR2 FQGNSA. This CDR3 comprises 17 residues. V trimming: 4 bases; J trimming: 2 bases; junction bases outside the gene matches: 5. CDR3 in amino acids: CASSYRTSGGFTDTQYF. The CDR3 nucleotides read TGTGCCAGCAGCTATAGGACTAGCGGGGGGTTCACAGATACGCAGTATTTT.

The DNA of the CDR3 is TGTGCCAGCGGTCGTGAGGGCAATCAGCCCCAGCATTTT. Translating it yields CASGREGNQPQHF. V gene TRBV2 combines with J gene TRBJ1-5, with unresolved D. Trimming cost V 8 bases and J 2 bases, with 10 bases left between them. CDR1 is SNHLY, CDR2 FYNNEI, per germline. This CDR3 comprises 13 residues.

This sequence joins TRBV20-1 and TRBJ2-5; D gene unclear. V was clipped by 1 base and J by 4 bases, with 16 bases between them. Germline V gene data show CDR1 as DFQATT and CDR2 as SNEGSKA (reference sequence). This CDR3 has 15 amino acids. The CDR3 reads CSARGARDGRETQYF. The CDR3 nucleotides are TGCAGTGCTAGAGGGGCTAGAGATGGGCGAGAGACCCAGTACTTC.

The rearrangement uses TRBV2 and TRBJ1-1; 11 bases fit TRBD1. CDR3 length: 17 amino acids. J was trimmed by 0 bases and V by 5 bases; bases with no gene match: 8. The germline CDR1 and CDR2 sequences are SNHLY and FYNNEI. The CDR3 region is CASSTGQGATMNTEAFF. Written as DNA, the CDR3 is TGTGCCAGCAGTACCGGACAGGGGGCCACCATGAACACTGAAGCTTTCTTT.

Of note for this clonotype: Given the absence of the conserved phenylalanine or tryptophan at the CDR3 end, a read error is likely. Because the CDR3's place on the DNA is in doubt, the DNA is left out and the CDR3 is given as listed by TCRdb. The chain carries TRBV7-3 and TRBJ2-7; the table's D call TRBD2 went unverified against the DNA. A total of 17 residues make up the CDR3, ends included. CDR1 and CDR2 from the germline V gene are SGHTA and FQGTGA. The CDR3 loop is CASSLRGLAGDPTSSTP.

This clonotype was seen a handful of times. The chain joins TRBV20-1 to TRBJ1-1; no reliable D call. V was clipped by 0 bases and J by 2 bases, with 10 bases between them. The CDR3 has 14 residues. CDR1 is DFQATT and CDR2 is SNEGSKA in the germline V gene (reference sequence). DNA of the CDR3: TGCAGTGCTAGAGATCGAGAGATCAACACTGAAGCTTTCTTT. Amino acid sequence: CSARDREINTEAFF.

Many counts were recorded for this clonotype. The J gene is TRBJ2-3, the V gene TRBV6-5, with D unresolved. Germline lookup yields CDR1 MNHEY and CDR2 SVGAGI. There are 13 residues in the CDR3. The V end lost 8 bases, the J end lost 2 bases, and 11 bases lay between the germline ends. CDR3 residues: CASHSRDTDTQYF. CDR3 coding DNA: TGTGCCAGCCATTCAAGGGACACAGATACGCAGTATTTT.

The chain uses TRBV30 and TRBJ2-5; D remains ambiguous. Trimming pared 2 bases from V and 5 bases from J, leaving 9 bases between. CDR1 and CDR2 (germline): GTSNPN, SVGIG (reference sequence). The CDR3 runs to 12 residues. The CDR3 region has the DNA TGTGCCTGGAGTCTGGTGGTCGAGACCCAGTACTTC. Its translation: CAWSLVVETQYF.

This clonotype was seen only a few times. The chain combines TRBV7-9 with TRBJ2-2; 8 bases line up with TRBD1. The CDR3 runs to 17 residues. CDR1 SEHNR and CDR2 FQNEAQ come from the germline V gene (reference sequence). The V segment lost 4 bases and the J segment 7 bases; nucleotides outside the gene matches: 14. The CDR3 here is CASSSQGGQGAGGELFF. The CDR3, as DNA: TGTGCCAGCAGCTCCCAGGGCGGGCAGGGGGCAGGCGGGGAGCTGTTTTTT.

The J gene is TRBJ2-5, the V gene TRBV7-3, with D possibly TRBD2 on 6 matching bases. Trimming took off 7 bases at V and 5 bases at J, with 14 bases between the two ends. Germline V CDR1 and CDR2: SGHTA, FQGTGA. This CDR3 has 13 residues. The CDR3 DNA is TGTGCCAGCACTATCGGAGGGCAGGAGACCCAGTACTTC. As protein: CASTIGGQETQYF.

CDR3 protein: CASRRNGEAFF. As DNA, the CDR3 is TGTGCCAGCAGGCGGAATGGTGAAGCTTTCTTT. The V and J genes are TRBV2 and TRBJ1-1; no clear D. The V end lost 6 bases, the J end lost 7 bases, and 9 bases lay between the germline ends. This CDR3 contains 11 residues. Germline CDR1 reads SNHLY; CDR2 reads FYNNEI.

This clonotype was counted ten times or more. The J gene is TRBJ2-2, the V gene TRBV12-3 or TRBV12-4; TRBD1 agrees at 9 bases. The length of the CDR3 is 14 residues. V lost 4 bases to trimming and J lost 6 bases; unmatched junction nucleotides: 3. The CDR3 DNA reads TGTGCCAGCAGTTCCGGACAGGGGCCCGGGGAGCTGTTTTTT. Translating gives CASSSGQGPGELFF.

This clonotype has at least ten counts. This chain uses TRBV5-1 with TRBJ2-7; tentatively, D is TRBD1 (6 bases). The germline V gene encodes CDR1 SGHRS and CDR2 YFSETQ. V was cut by 3 bases and J by 2 bases, with 15 bases left in between. CDR3 length: 15 amino acids. CDR3 DNA: TGCGCCAGCAGCTCCCAGGGGTCCATGACCTACGAGCAGTACTTC. This encodes CASSSQGSMTYEQYF. The entire variable domain, with the rest obtained from reference TRBV5-1 and TRBJ2-7, is as follows: KAGVTQTPRYLIKTRGQQVTLSCSPISGHRSVSWYQQTPGQGLQFLFEYFSETQRNKGNFPGRFSGRQFSNSRSEMNVSTLELGDSALYLCASSSQGSMTYEQYFGPGTRLTVT.

This clonotype was counted at least ten times. The genes are TRBV5-1 and TRBJ1-2; the D gene is possibly TRBD1 (5 bases). CDR3 length: 13 residues. Trimming shortened V by 5 bases and J by 3 bases, and 11 bases separated the two germline ends. CDR1 and CDR2 (germline): SGHRS, YFSETQ. CDR3 coding DNA: TGCGCCAGCAGTCCGGAAGGGGACTATGGCTACACCTTC. Translation: CASSPEGDYGYTF.

This chain connects TRBV20-1 to TRBJ2-7; 7 positions match TRBD1. The CDR3 covers 12 residues. CDR1 and CDR2 (germline): DFQATT, SNEGSKA (reference sequence). With 5 bases clipped from V and 4 bases from J, the junction kept 5 bases outside the gene matches. CDR3 bases: TGCAGTGCTGGGGAGACAGGGTACGAGCAGTACTTC. It encodes CSAGETGYEQYF.

This clonotype was seen repeatedly, ten times or more. J is TRBJ1-4 and V is TRBV5-1; D may be TRBD1 (5 bases). The CDR3 is 14 amino acids. Germline lookup yields CDR1 SGHRS and CDR2 YFSETQ. V gave up 4 bases and J gave up 8 bases, with 15 bases separating them. The CDR3 DNA reads as TGCGCCAGCAGCACCTACAGCGGGGCAGAAAAACTGTTTTTT. Its protein is CASSTYSGAEKLFF.

To note about this clonotype: One end of the junction is discordant with germline, which a read error may explain. The genes are TRBV7-8 and TRBJ1-1, with D possibly TRBD1 on 6 matching bases. Germline CDR1 reads SGHVS; CDR2 reads FQNEAQ. The CDR3 loop spans 18 amino acids. The CDR3 sequence: CASSYPTRGFEPNAEAFF. CDR3 coding DNA: TGTGCCAGCAGCTATCCAACCAGGGGCTTCGAACCGAACGCTGAAGCTTTCTTT.

The chain employs TRBV20-1 and TRBJ1-3, with 8 bases fitting TRBD1. V lost 2 bases to trimming and J lost 8 bases; unmatched junction nucleotides: 8. CDR3 length equals 14 residues. Germline V lookup: CDR1 DFQATT, CDR2 SNEGSKA (reference sequence). This CDR3 reads CSARSTTGDHTIYF. The DNA for the CDR3 is TGCAGTGCTAGATCCACGACAGGGGACCACACCATATATTTT.

The rearrangement joins TRBV5-1 to TRBJ2-3; D uncertain. The CDR3 covers 14 residues. Germline lookup yields CDR1 SGHRS and CDR2 YFSETQ. V lost 0 bases to trimming and J lost 6 bases, with 11 bases between them. The DNA of the CDR3 is TGCGCCAGCAGCTTGGAGCGAGGCAGGGATACGCAGTATTTT. Protein product: CASSLERGRDTQYF.

This clonotype was picked up many times. The chain recombines TRBV7-2 with TRBJ1-4; possible D gene TRBD1, 5 bases. Deletions cut 2 bases from V and 8 bases from J, with 12 bases between. There are 14 residues in the CDR3. Germline V gives CDR1 SGHTA, CDR2 FQGNSA. The CDR3 bases are TGTGCCAGCAGCTTAAGGCAGGGTGGGGAAAAACTGTTTTTT. This gives the protein CASSLRQGGEKLFF.

The chain carries TRBV12-3 or TRBV12-4 and TRBJ1-6; perhaps TRBD1 as D (5 bases). The CDR3 is made up of 14 amino acids. The V gene lost 8 bases and the J gene lost 15 bases, with 23 bases spanning the gap. The CDR3 region has the DNA TGTGCCAGCGCTCTTGCCGAGGGGAATCCACGCCTCCACTTT. Its translation is CASALAEGNPRLHF.

The chain carries TRBV7-2 and TRBJ2-3, with D tentatively TRBD1 (6 bases). Germline V gives CDR1 SGHTA, CDR2 FQGNSA. The CDR3 is 14 residues long. V gave up 5 bases and J gave up 2 bases, with 11 bases separating them. CDR3 in DNA: TGTGCCAGCAGCACAAGGACAGTCACAGATACGCAGTATTTT. This gives the protein CASSTRTVTDTQYF.

Worth noting for this clonotype: The CDR3 ends on some other residue instead of the conserved phenylalanine or tryptophan, so this is likely a read error. No DNA is shown, since the ends of the CDR3 on it are uncertain; the CDR3 is the one TCRdb lists. CDR3 residues: CASSEARGTGAVY. The chain joins TRBV7-9 to TRBJ2-2; the table's D gene call, TRBD2, was not cross checked with the DNA. Inclusive of both ends, the CDR3 amounts to 13 amino acids. CDR1 and CDR2 from the germline V gene are SEHNR and FQNEAQ (reference sequence).